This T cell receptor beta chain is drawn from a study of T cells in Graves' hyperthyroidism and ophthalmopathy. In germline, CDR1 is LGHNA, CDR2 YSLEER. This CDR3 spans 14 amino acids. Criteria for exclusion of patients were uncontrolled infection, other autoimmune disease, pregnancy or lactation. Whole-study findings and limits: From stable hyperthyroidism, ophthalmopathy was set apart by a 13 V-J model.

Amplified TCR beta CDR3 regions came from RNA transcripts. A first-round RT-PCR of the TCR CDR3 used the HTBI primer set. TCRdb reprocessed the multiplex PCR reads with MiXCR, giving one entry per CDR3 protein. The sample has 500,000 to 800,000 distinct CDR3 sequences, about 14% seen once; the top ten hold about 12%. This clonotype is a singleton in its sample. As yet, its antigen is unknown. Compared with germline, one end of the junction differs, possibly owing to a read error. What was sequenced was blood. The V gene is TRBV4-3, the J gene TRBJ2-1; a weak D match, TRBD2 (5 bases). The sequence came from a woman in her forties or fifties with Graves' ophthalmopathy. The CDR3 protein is CASSQDWRHNKQFF. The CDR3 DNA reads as TGCGCCAGCAGCCAAGACTGGAGGCACAATAAGCAGTTCTTC.